This T cell receptor beta chain was sequenced for a study of blood T cell repertoires in COVID-19. Study-wide background: Sources were T cells, B-cell-depleted T cells, or PBMCs; the material itself was cDNA or gDNA.

Per germline, CDR1 LGHNT and CDR2 FRNRAP. V shed 6 bases and J shed 0 bases, with 8 bases lying between them. This CDR3 region has 13 residues. In the source study's methods: Reference gene primer amplification in the assay estimated nucleated cell counts. Profiled with immunoSEQ multiplex PCR; TCRdb holds only in-frame clones, not every one. That table furnishes V, J and clone size, whereas the DNA furnished D and trimming. The data contain roughly 260,000 clones, more than 65% of them seen just once; the ten biggest clones take up approximately 4%. The specimen was peripheral blood. The clonotype comes from a woman aged 40 to 49 with active or convalescent COVID-19. This chain joins TRBV12-5 and TRBJ1-2; D gene ambiguous. The CDR3 region has the DNA TGTGCTAGTGGGCATACAACTAACTATGGCTACACCTTC. It encodes CASGHTTNYGYTF.